Listed below are T cell receptor beta chains from one sample, sequenced in a study of blood T cell repertoires in COVID-19. Measured with immunoSEQ multiplex PCR; TCRdb has only the in-frame clones, and not every one. Among about 150,000 clones listed, 75% to 90% were seen once. The sequencing input was peripheral blood. These receptors were taken from a woman in her fifties or sixties with active COVID-19. Both conserved end residues are part of each CDR3. A D gene is named only where the DNA matches it firmly. Clone size appears in some rows only: once, few, many, or a class for an expanded clone.

j_call d_call v_call clone_size cdr3_nt cdr3_aa
TRBJ2-5 TRBD2 TRBV4-2 . TGTGCCAGCAGCCAAGATCGGGGGGTTGGGGAGACCCAGTACTTC CASSQDRGVGETQYF
TRBJ2-3 . TRBV28 . TGTGCCAGCAGTTTTGGAGGGATCCCGTCCAATACGCAGTATTTT CASSFGGIPSNTQYF
TRBJ2-1 . TRBV5-1 . TGCGCCAGCAGCTTGCTGGGGGGAGCTGCCGATGAGCAGTTCTTC CASSLLGGAADEQFF
TRBJ2-7 . TRBV5-1 few TGCGCCAGCAGCCCCTCAGGGGGGCTGGTAGGGTACGAGCAGTACTTC CASSPSGGLVGYEQYF
TRBJ1-5 TRBD1 TRBV19 . TGTGCCAGTAACTCTAGACAGGGGGGTAATCAGCCCCAGCATTTT CASNSRQGGNQPQHF
TRBJ2-7 TRBD1 TRBV18 once TGTGCCAGCTCACTTTCCGGACAGGACGGGCAGTACTTC CASSLSGQDGQYF
TRBJ1-2 . TRBV7-2 . TGTGCCAGCAGCTTGCAGGCTAACTATGGCTACACCTTC CASSLQANYGYTF
TRBJ2-7 TRBD1 TRBV27 . TGTGCCAGCAGTTTCCTCCAGGGGGCGAGGGAGCAGTACTTC CASSFLQGAREQYF
TRBJ2-1 . TRBV5-4 once TGTGCCAGCAGCTTGGGGCGGACAGCACACAATGAGCAGTTCTTC CASSLGRTAHNEQFF
TRBJ2-7 . TRBV7-9 . TGTGCCAGCAGCTTAGTAGTGGACAGAGCCTACGAGCAGTACTTC CASSLVVDRAYEQYF
TRBJ2-5 . TRBV6-6 . TGTGCCAGCAGTTACACGCCGAGAGGAGAGACCCAGTACTTC CASSYTPRGETQYF
TRBJ2-7 . TRBV5-4 . TGTGCCAGCAGCCGGTCGGGAATCTACGAGCAGTACTTC CASSRSGIYEQYF
TRBJ2-3 TRBD1 TRBV7-3 . TGTGCCAGCAGCTTAACAGCACAGGGGTCCACAGATACGCAGTATTTT CASSLTAQGSTDTQYF
TRBJ1-1 . TRBV6-1 . TGTGCCAGCAGTGAAATAAGCGGGGGGGAGAGAGCTTTCTTT CASSEISGGERAFF
TRBJ2-3 . TRBV12-3/TRBV12-4 . TGTGCCAGCAGTTTACGGGGAGATACGCAGTATTTT CASSLRGDTQYF
TRBJ2-1 TRBD2 TRBV12-3/TRBV12-4 . TGTGCCAGCAGTTCTAGCGGGAGTAGTGAGCAGTTCTTC CASSSSGSSEQFF
TRBJ2-3 TRBD1 TRBV5-1 . TGCGCCAGCAGCTCTACGGGACAGGGGGTGTATTTT CASSSTGQGVYF
TRBJ2-7 . TRBV10-3 . TGTGCCATCAGTGAGACAACCAGGGGGGTCTCCTACGAGCAGTACTTC CAISETTRGVSYEQYF
TRBJ1-5 TRBD1 TRBV2 . TGTGCCAGCAGGATCCCGGACAGGGGTAATAGCAATCAGCCCCAGCATTTT CASRIPDRGNSNQPQHF
TRBJ1-1 . TRBV7-3 . TGTGCCAGCAGCTTAAACCGACTGAATAGGGCTTTCTTT CASSLNRLNRAFF
TRBJ1-5 . TRBV19 . TGTGCCAGTAGCGCGGGGATTAATAGCAATCAGCCCCAGCATTTT CASSAGINSNQPQHF
TRBJ2-7 TRBD1 TRBV27 many TGTGCCAGCAGTGTGGGACAGGACTCCTACGAGCAGTACTTC CASSVGQDSYEQYF